One T cell receptor beta chain is described in this entry. There are 14 residues in the CDR3. The germline V and J ends were trimmed by 0 bases and 7 bases, with 13 bases remaining between them. Germline V CDR1 and CDR2: LGHNA, YNFKEQ. Enrolled through a virtual design, the participants were between 18 and 89 years of age and came from roughly 22 US areas. The study recruited exposed participants who had met a COVID-19 case within 2 weeks before entry. These data belong to a study of blood T cell repertoires in COVID-19. Whole-study context: T cells, B-cell-depleted T cells, or PBMCs supplied cDNA or gDNA.

In the authors' workflow: For nucleated cells, counts were estimated from reference gene primer amplification. TCRdb's copy holds only in-frame clones and misses some; the assay was immunoSEQ multiplex PCR. V and J calls and clone size come straight from that table; D and trimming were deduced from the DNA. This table has a few hundred thousand clones, roughly 90% appearing once. This TCR was sampled from a woman aged 18-35 years who had been exposed to COVID-19. This chain uses TRBV4-2 with TRBJ2-7; maybe TRBD2 (5 bases). The source material was PBMCs or T cells enriched from blood (not recorded which). Written as DNA, the CDR3 is TGTGCCAGCAGCCAAGATCCGGGATTAGGGGAGCAGTACTTC. Protein: CASSQDPGLGEQYF.